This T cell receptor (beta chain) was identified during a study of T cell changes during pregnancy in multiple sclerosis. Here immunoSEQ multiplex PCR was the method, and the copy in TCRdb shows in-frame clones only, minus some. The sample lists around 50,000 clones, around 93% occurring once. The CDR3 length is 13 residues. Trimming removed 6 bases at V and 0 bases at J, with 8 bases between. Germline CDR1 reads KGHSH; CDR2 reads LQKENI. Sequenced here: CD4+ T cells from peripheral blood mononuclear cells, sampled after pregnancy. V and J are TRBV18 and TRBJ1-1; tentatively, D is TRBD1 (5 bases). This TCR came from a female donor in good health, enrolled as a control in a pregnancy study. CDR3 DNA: TGTGCCAGCTCCCCGGGGGTGAACACTGAAGCTTTCTTT. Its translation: CASSPGVNTEAFF.